This T cell receptor beta chain was captured by sequencing in a study of cytotoxic CD8 clonotypes in ibrutinib-treated CLL. With 7 bases clipped from V and 1 base from J, the junction kept 6 bases outside the gene matches. The CDR3 has 14 residues. The germline V gene encodes CDR1 SQVTM and CDR2 ANQGSEA. The assay was immunoSEQ multiplex PCR, and TCRdb's table has in-frame clones only and misses some. The table has 200,000 to 250,000 clones, over 65% seen once; the top ten hold 5.5% to 6%. The chain joins TRBV29-1 to TRBJ1-1, with TRBD1 matching over 10 bases. The material sequenced was PBMCs, taken after 12 months of ibrutinib treatment. This TCR derives from a human donor with chronic lymphocytic leukemia. CDR3 loop: CSADRGLKNTEAFF. CDR3 sequence (DNA): TGCAGCGCAGACAGGGGGCTGAAGAACACTGAAGCTTTCTTT.